Below are 32 T cell receptor beta chains sequenced from a single sample in a study of blood T cell repertoires in COVID-19 (dated by TCRdb to the early 2020s). The library was built by means of the immunoSEQ multiplex PCR assay. What TCRdb holds here is the immuneACCESS table cut down to in-frame rearrangements. Part of the clones is not present; checked against another copy, under half of the missing clones reflect an unresolved V gene, and the others are unexplained. The sample profile shows a few hundred thousand clones; 88% of them were found once. Clones ranked in the top ten supply 3.5% to 4% of the sample. The sequencing sample was made of peripheral blood. The source is a woman between 50 and 59 years old with active or convalescent COVID-19.

The sample holds one count of this clone. The chain has TRBV30 and TRBJ2-6; D remains unclear. Germline assignment: CDR1 GTSNPN and CDR2 SVGIG (reference sequence). The CDR3 runs to 12 residues. V gave up 6 bases and J gave up 2 bases, with 5 bases separating them. Here the CDR3 reads CACNTGANVLTF. As DNA, the CDR3 is TGTGCCTGCAACACTGGGGCCAACGTCCTGACTTTC.

This clone has just one count. The chain recombines TRBV10-3 with TRBJ2-3; 9 nucleotides agree with TRBD1. This CDR3 is built from 15 residues. CDR1 is ENHRY, CDR2 SYGVKD, per germline. Trimming at V came to 4 bases and at J to 4 bases, leaving 6 bases not matched to a gene. The CDR3 nucleotides read TGTGCCATCAGTGGACAGGGGGAGGGCCCAGATACGCAGTATTTT. This codes for CAISGQGEGPDTQYF.

Points on this clone: The same CDR3 is also encoded by other DNA sequences in this sample. The rearrangement joins TRBV4-3 to TRBJ2-2; D remains unclear. Per the germline V gene, CDR1 is LGHNA and CDR2 is YSLEER. The length of the CDR3 is 15 residues. Trimming pared 0 bases from V and 4 bases from J, leaving 9 bases between. CDR3 sequence reads: CASSQDGGGTGELFF. CDR3 coding DNA: TGCGCCAGCAGCCAAGACGGCGGCGGCACCGGGGAGCTGTTTTTT.

The rearrangement uses TRBV6-1 and TRBJ1-5; 7 bases match TRBD1. The CDR3 is 14 amino acids. The germline CDR1 and CDR2 sequences are MNHNS and SASEGT. V dropped 3 bases and J dropped 7; count of bases not matched to a gene: 6. Here the CDR3 DNA reads TGTGCCAGCAGTGAGAGGCAGGGGGGACAGCCCCAGCATTTT. Translated, it gives CASSERQGGQPQHF.

The chain carries TRBV6-5 and TRBJ2-3; D remains ambiguous. Trimming pared 5 bases from V and 13 bases from J, leaving 16 bases between. Germline values: CDR1 MNHEY, CDR2 SVGAGI. The CDR3 length is 12 residues. CDR3 amino acids: CASSPPGARKYF. CDR3 nucleotides: TGTGCCAGCAGTCCTCCTGGAGCCCGAAAGTATTTT.

The CDR3 nucleotides read TGCGCCAGCAGCCTTGGACTAGCGGGGCGTGAGCAGTTCTTC. Translated: CASSLGLAGREQFF. The genes are TRBV4-3 and TRBJ2-1, with TRBD2 matching 12 bases. The CDR3 loop spans 14 amino acids. Losses at the gene ends were 4 bases for V and 9 bases for J; bases not matched to a gene: 4. Germline CDR1 LGHNA, CDR2 YSLEER.

In its sample, this clone was seen once. The chain has TRBV5-3 and TRBJ1-4; D perhaps matches TRBD1 (6 bases). TRBV5-3 falls under the ORF class, with uncertain function. V was trimmed by 1 base and J by 6 bases, leaving 10 bases between them. There are 14 residues in the CDR3. The CDR3 DNA reads as TGTGCCAGAAGCTTGACCAGGGGCTATGAAAAACTGTTTTTT. Amino acids: CARSLTRGYEKLFF.

The chain joins TRBV5-8 to TRBJ1-5; 8 bases fit TRBD1. Germline V CDR1 and CDR2: SGHTS, YDEGEE. Trimming took 5 bases from V and 5 from J; bases not matched to a gene: 9. The CDR3 has 15 residues. The CDR3 nucleotides read TGTGCCAGCAGTTTAGACAGGGGTACGGATCAGCCCCAGCATTTT. Its translation: CASSLDRGTDQPQHF.

The genes are TRBV5-6 and TRBJ2-7, with D uncertain. Germline-derived CDR1 and CDR2 are SGHDT and YYEEEE. V lost 2 bases and J 0 bases, leaving 15 bases between the germline ends. The CDR3 has 16 residues. This CDR3 reads CASSLSDSSSSYEQYF. CDR3 DNA sequence: TGTGCCAGCAGCTTATCCGACTCCTCGAGCTCCTACGAGCAGTACTTC.

This clone has just a few counts. The DNA for the CDR3 is TGTGCCAGCAGGAGGTCAGGGGAATCTTTCTTT. Translated: CASRRSGESFF. The chain joins TRBV12-3 or TRBV12-4 to TRBJ1-1; a possible D gene is TRBD1 (6 bases). The CDR3 is 11 residues long. Deletions cut 6 bases from V and 12 bases from J, with 14 bases between.

This clone appeared once. This chain uses TRBV18 with TRBJ1-4, with D tentatively TRBD1 (5 bases). Trimming took off 5 bases at V and 7 bases at J, with 20 bases between the two ends. Germline loops: CDR1 KGHSH, CDR2 LQKENI. The CDR3 contains 16 residues. CDR3 sequence: CASSKVGRASGEKLFF. The CDR3 nucleotides read TGTGCCAGCTCAAAAGTCGGCAGGGCCAGTGGTGAAAAACTGTTTTTT.

The table lists this clone with a count of one. The CDR3 region has the DNA TGTGCCAGCAGCCAAGGAGGAGCTGGCACAGATACGCAGTATTTT. Encoded protein: CASSQGGAGTDTQYF. The rearrangement uses TRBV14 and TRBJ2-3; D unclear. The CDR3 consists of 15 residues. With 1 base removed from V and 1 base from J, the gap between germline ends came to 9 bases. Germline V gene lookup returns CDR1 SGHDN and CDR2 FVKESK.

This chain links TRBV5-4 with TRBJ2-1; 7 nucleotides line up with TRBD2. Looked up from germline, CDR1 is SGHNT and CDR2 is YYREEE (reference sequence). This CDR3 contains 15 residues. J was trimmed by 1 base and V by 3 bases; bases with no gene match: 4. In DNA form, the CDR3 reads TGTGCCAGCAGCTGGGACTATCCTTCCTACAATGAGCAGTTCTTC. It codes for CASSWDYPSYNEQFF.

The V call is TRBV27, the J call TRBJ2-7; 7 nucleotides agree with TRBD2. The CDR3 is made up of 15 amino acids. The V and J ends lost 5 bases and 6 bases, in that order; junction bases with no gene match: 13. CDR1 and CDR2 (germline): MNHEY, SMNVEV (reference sequence). CDR3: CASSRAVAGDSEQYF. The CDR3 nucleotides read TGTGCCAGCAGTCGAGCCGTTGCGGGAGATTCCGAGCAGTACTTC.

V usage is TRBV11-3 and J usage is TRBJ1-6; D gene uncertain. The CDR3 loop spans 13 amino acids. Germline V gene lookup returns CDR1 SGHNT and CDR2 YENEEA. The V end was cut by 5 bases, the J end by 11 bases, with 13 bases between. CDR3 nucleotide sequence: TGTGCCAGCAGCGCTACCGCTTTGACACCCCTCCACTTT. It specifies CASSATALTPLHF.

This clone was seen just once. The V call is TRBV6-2 or TRBV6-3, the J call TRBJ2-5; 13 positions match TRBD2. The CDR3 consists of 15 residues. Germline CDR1 is MNHEY and CDR2 is SVGEGT. V was clipped by 5 bases and J by 5 bases; unmatched bases: 5. In DNA form, the CDR3 reads TGTGCCAGCAGTACTAGCGGGAGGGCCGTGGAGACCCAGTACTTC. Protein: CASSTSGRAVETQYF.

The J gene is TRBJ1-5, the V gene TRBV19; the D gene is possibly TRBD1 (5 bases). CDR1 LNHDA and CDR2 SQIVND come from the germline V gene (reference sequence). The CDR3 runs 16 residues. The V gene lost 2 bases and the J gene lost 3 bases, with 14 bases spanning the gap. The DNA of the CDR3 is TGTGCCAGTAGTATATGGGGAAAGACAGTCAATCAGCCCCAGCATTTT. Translation: CASSIWGKTVNQPQHF. The whole variable domain, filled in from reference TRBV19 and TRBJ1-5, reads DGGITQSPKYLFRKEGQNVTLSCEQNLNHDAMYWYRQDPGQGLRLIYYSQIVNDFQKGDIAEGYSVSREKKESFPLTVTSAQKNPTAFYLCASSIWGKTVNQPQHFGDGTRLSIL.

The chain couples TRBV11-2 to TRBJ2-2; 12 bases are shared with TRBD2. The CDR3 spans 16 residues. V lost 2 bases and J lost 6; bases outside the gene matches: 4. The germline gives CDR1 SGHAT, CDR2 FQNNGV. The CDR3 DNA reads as TGTGCCAGCAGCTTAAGGACTAGCGGGATGGCCGGGGAGCTGTTTTTT. It translates to CASSLRTSGMAGELFF.

The chain is built from TRBV6-5 and TRBJ2-1; 9 nucleotides align to TRBD1. V gave up 8 bases and J gave up 4 bases; unmatched junction bases: 6. Germline values: CDR1 MNHEY, CDR2 SVGAGI. CDR3 size: 14 residues. The DNA for the CDR3 is TGTGCCAGCTCCCGACAGGGGGAATACAATGAGCAGTTCTTC. Protein sequence: CASSRQGEYNEQFF.

This clone occurred once. This sequence joins TRBV4-2 and TRBJ1-1, with 9 bases aligning to TRBD1. This CDR3 has 17 amino acids. Germline V gives CDR1 LGHNA, CDR2 YNFKEQ. The V gene end was trimmed by 0 bases and the J gene end by 4 bases; junction bases not matched to a gene: 9. The CDR3 region is CASSQETGGKFGTEAFF. The CDR3 coding sequence is TGTGCCAGCAGCCAAGAGACAGGGGGTAAATTCGGCACTGAAGCTTTCTTT.

This clone was observed a handful of times. In DNA, the CDR3 is TGTGCCATCGGAGTAGGGGGCACTGAAGCTTTCTTT. Protein: CAIGVGGTEAFF. The V and J genes are TRBV10-3 and TRBJ1-1, with TRBD1 as a possible D gene (6 bases). Trimming removed 8 bases from V and 4 bases from J, with 11 bases in between. Germline loops: CDR1 ENHRY, CDR2 SYGVKD. The CDR3 has 12 residues.

The rearrangement links TRBV7-2 to TRBJ2-1; tentative D call: TRBD2 (5 bases). Trimming cost V 5 bases and J 8 bases, with 19 bases left between them. Germline values: CDR1 SGHTA, CDR2 FQGNSA. There are 15 residues in the CDR3. The CDR3 bases are TGTGCCAGCAGCCCCCGGACGCCCGGGGTGGATGAGCAGTTCTTC. This encodes CASSPRTPGVDEQFF. The full variable domain, completed using reference TRBV7-2 and TRBJ2-1, is GAGVSQSPSNKVTEKGKDVELRCDPISGHTALYWYRQSLGQGLEFLIYFQGNSAPDKSGLPSDRFSAERTGGSVSTLTIQRTQQEDSAVYLCASSPRTPGVDEQFFGPGTRLTVL.

CDR3 nucleotides: TGCGCCAGCAGCTTGGCGGCTAGCGGGAGAGCCGCAGATACGCAGTATTTT. Its protein is CASSLAASGRAADTQYF. The V gene is TRBV5-1, the J gene TRBJ2-3, with 10 bases identical to TRBD2. The CDR3 runs 17 residues. Germline V gene data show CDR1 as SGHRS and CDR2 as YFSETQ. The junction had 8 bases not matched to a gene; V was cut back by 0 bases and J by 4 bases.

The chain combines TRBV6-5 with TRBJ1-1; possibly TRBD1 for D (6 bases). Between the trimmed V and J ends, which lost 11 bases and 4 bases, there was a span of 17 bases. Per the germline V gene, CDR1 is MNHEY and CDR2 is SVGAGI. The CDR3 runs to 13 residues. This CDR3 reads CAAVKGGSTEAFF. In DNA form, the CDR3 reads TGTGCCGCCGTCAAGGGGGGGAGCACTGAAGCTTTCTTT.

V is TRBV6-2 or TRBV6-3 and J is TRBJ2-1; maybe TRBD2 (6 bases). V gave up 0 bases and J gave up 9 bases, with 12 bases separating them. This CDR3 comprises 14 residues. CDR1 and CDR2 (germline): MNHEY, SVGEGT. CDR3 sequence (DNA): TGTGCCAGCAGTTACTCGGGGGGACGGAGTGAGCAGTTCTTC. Translating it yields CASSYSGGRSEQFF.

On this clone itself: The sample holds other DNA sequences that translate to the same CDR3. DNA for the CDR3: TGTGCCAGCAGGAGCGGCGGGAGCTCCTACGAGCAGTACTTC. This encodes CASRSGGSSYEQYF. The gene calls are TRBV6-5 and TRBJ2-7; 7 bases are shared with TRBD2. The germline V gene has CDR1 MNHEY and CDR2 SVGAGI. J was trimmed by 0 bases and V by 6 bases; bases with no gene match: 5. This CDR3 region has 14 residues.

The rearrangement links TRBV7-9 to TRBJ2-7, with TRBD1 matching 8 bases. There are 16 residues in the CDR3. CDR1 is SEHNR, CDR2 FQNEAQ, per germline (reference sequence). Germline trimming cut 5 bases from V and 3 bases from J; bases unmatched to any gene: 12. The chain's CDR3 is CASSPGTGGVGYEQYF. As DNA, the CDR3 is TGTGCCAGCAGCCCTGGGACAGGTGGGGTCGGCTACGAGCAGTACTTC.

This clone was seen a few times. Different DNA sequences within this sample yield the same CDR3. The CDR3 here is CASSLQQNTEAFF. The CDR3 coding sequence is TGTGCCAGTAGTCTACAGCAGAACACTGAAGCTTTCTTT. V usage is TRBV12-3 or TRBV12-4 and J usage is TRBJ1-1; D is unresolved. This CDR3 comprises 13 residues. V was cut by 9 bases and J by 1 base, with 12 bases left in between.

The gene calls are TRBV29-1 and TRBJ2-5; D uncertain. The CDR3 extends over 14 amino acids. Trimming cost V 4 bases and J 5 bases, with 17 bases left between them. Germline CDR1 and CDR2: SQVTM and ANQGSEA. The CDR3 is CSVGLARKEETQYF. CDR3 coding DNA: TGCAGCGTTGGGTTGGCGAGGAAGGAGGAGACCCAGTACTTC.

This sequence joins TRBV2 and TRBJ1-1; perhaps TRBD1 as D (5 bases). This CDR3 spans 15 amino acids. Looked up from germline, CDR1 is SNHLY and CDR2 is FYNNEI. V lost 5 bases, J lost 1 base, and 14 bases lay in between. CDR3 nucleotides: TGTGCCAGCAGTCAAGACGGGGGATCGAACACTGAAGCTTTCTTT. It is translated as CASSQDGGSNTEAFF.

About this clone: This sample includes further DNA sequences coding for the same CDR3. V usage is TRBV7-9 and J usage is TRBJ2-3; maybe TRBD2 (5 bases). From germline, CDR1 is SEHNR and CDR2 FQNEAQ (reference sequence). The germline V and J ends were trimmed by 5 bases and 4 bases, with 16 bases remaining between them. The CDR3 has 15 residues. The CDR3 DNA is TGTGCCAGCAGCCTAACATCTGGAGGTGCAGATACGCAGTATTTT. This encodes CASSLTSGGADTQYF.

The DNA of the CDR3 is TGTGCCAGCAGTCCTGCGGGAGTCAGCACAGATACGCAGTATTTT. Residues: CASSPAGVSTDTQYF. The chain recombines TRBV27 with TRBJ2-3; 7 positions match TRBD2. CDR1 is MNHEY, CDR2 SMNVEV, per germline (reference sequence). With V trimmed by 5 bases and J by 0 bases, 5 bases remained unmatched. The CDR3 sequence is 15 residues long.